These T cell receptor beta chains were read from a single sample in a study of blood T cell repertoires in COVID-19. Sequencing used immunoSEQ multiplex PCR; TCRdb keeps in-frame clones, though not all of them. The sample gives some 300,000 clones, 90% of which show up once; 3.5% to 4.5% is in the top ten. The material sequenced was PBMCs or T cells enriched from blood (not recorded which). These receptors were taken from a woman between 18 and 30 years old with acute COVID-19. The CDR3 runs from the conserved cysteine through the conserved F or W. The D gene is left open where the match is weak. Some rows mark clone size as missing; the rest say once, few, many or name a class of expanded clone.

CASSIPGQGTTEAFF,TGTGCCAGTAGTATCCCCGGACAGGGCACTACTGAAGCTTTCTTT,TRBJ1-1,TRBV19,TRBD1,-
CSVGGGDEAFF,TGCAGCGTTGGTGGGGGGGATGAAGCTTTCTTT,TRBJ1-1,TRBV29-1,-,-
CASIGESRLAGRVEQFF,TGTGCCAGCATAGGCGAATCCCGACTAGCGGGTAGGGTTGAGCAGTTCTTC,TRBJ2-1,TRBV6-4,TRBD2,-
CAGTAGAAPQYYGYTF,TGTGCCGGCACAGCAGGGGCCGCCCCCCAATACTATGGCTACACCTTC,TRBJ1-2,TRBV28,-,-
CASRLTSGSTYEQYF,TGTGCCAGCAGACTCACTAGCGGGAGTACCTACGAGCAGTACTTC,TRBJ2-7,TRBV5-4,TRBD2,-
CASRRYRDGGLGGELFF,TGTGCCAGCAGACGATACCGGGACGGGGGATTGGGCGGGGAGCTGTTTTTT,TRBJ2-2,TRBV3-1/TRBV3-2,-,-
CASSYSTGGRAPLHF,TGTGCCAGCAGTTACTCAACAGGGGGCCGGGCACCCCTCCACTTT,TRBJ1-6,TRBV6-5,TRBD1,-
CASSHGTGRFAEAFF,TGCGCCAGCAGTCATGGGACAGGGAGATTCGCTGAAGCTTTCTTT,TRBJ1-1,TRBV10-1,TRBD1,-
CATSDSIAGSHSGELFF,TGTGCCACCAGTGACTCAATAGCGGGATCCCACTCCGGGGAGCTGTTTTTT,TRBJ2-2,TRBV24-1,TRBD2,-
CASSLNQGFTDTQYF,TGTGCCAGCAGCCTTAACCAGGGATTCACAGATACGCAGTATTTT,TRBJ2-3,TRBV7-9,-,-
CASSWSYEQYF,TGTGCCAGCAGCTGGAGCTACGAGCAGTACTTC,TRBJ2-7,TRBV28,-,-
CASIQGTRNTGELFF,TGTGCCAGCATACAGGGAACTCGGAACACCGGGGAGCTGTTTTTT,TRBJ2-2,TRBV11-2,-,-
CASTNATGLNQPQHF,TGTGCCAGCACAAATGCGACGGGACTCAATCAGCCCCAGCATTTT,TRBJ1-5,TRBV11-3,-,-
CASSIASGNYNEQFF,TGTGCCAGTAGTATAGCTAGCGGGAACTACAATGAGCAGTTCTTC,TRBJ2-1,TRBV19,TRBD2,-
CASSTAGTPPGSPLHF,TGCGCCAGCAGTACGGCCGGGACACCTCCAGGCTCACCCCTCCACTTT,TRBJ1-6,TRBV5-1,-,-
CASSLTTTGELFF,TGTGCCAGCAGCCTTACTACTACCGGGGAGCTGTTTTTT,TRBJ2-2,TRBV11-2,-,once
CASSRWGGDTEAFF,TGTGCCAGCAGTCGGTGGGGGGGGGACACTGAAGCTTTCTTT,TRBJ1-1,TRBV27,-,once
CASSVPGVTGELFF,TGTGCCAGCAGCGTCCCGGGGGTCACCGGGGAGCTGTTTTTT,TRBJ2-2,TRBV2,-,-
CASSPVLGRDIQYF,TGTGCCAGCAGCCCTGTGCTGGGGAGGGACATTCAGTACTTC,TRBJ2-4,TRBV5-8,TRBD2,-
CASSVGGLANTGELFF,TGTGCCAGCAGCGTAGGAGGACTAGCCAACACCGGGGAGCTGTTTTTT,TRBJ2-2,TRBV9,TRBD2,-
CSVGAPNTGELFF,TGCAGCGTTGGGGCACCGAACACCGGGGAGCTGTTTTTT,TRBJ2-2,TRBV29-1,-,-
CASSLAGFTDTQYF,TGTGCCAGCAGCCTTGCGGGTTTCACAGATACGCAGTATTTT,TRBJ2-3,TRBV3-1/TRBV3-2,-,-
CANRADSQNTEAFF,TGTGCCAACAGGGCAGACAGCCAGAACACTGAAGCTTTCTTT,TRBJ1-1,TRBV10-3,-,-
CAISGTSGREDEQYF,TGTGCCATCAGTGGTACTAGCGGGAGGGAGGACGAGCAGTACTTC,TRBJ2-7,TRBV10-3,TRBD2,-
CAISDMGATEAFF,TGTGCCATCAGTGACATGGGGGCCACTGAAGCTTTCTTT,TRBJ1-1,TRBV10-3,-,-
CASSQGQGPIISGNTIYF,TGTGCCAGCAGCCAGGGACAGGGGCCTATTATCTCTGGAAACACCATATATTTT,TRBJ1-3,TRBV11-2,TRBD1,-
CASSLPGLRAFF,TGTGCCAGCAGTTTACCAGGGCTGAGGGCTTTCTTT,TRBJ1-1,TRBV28,-,-
CASRGRGLTEAFF,TGTGCCAGTCGGGGCAGGGGTCTGACTGAAGCTTTCTTT,TRBJ1-1,TRBV19,-,few
CASSLTGLSSIHGYTF,TGTGCCAGCAGTTTAACGGGACTCAGTTCCATCCATGGCTACACCTTC,TRBJ1-2,TRBV27,-,few
CASTAGRRGYTF,TGTGCCAGTACCGCAGGCCGTCGGGGCTACACCTTC,TRBJ1-2,TRBV19,-,-
CASSGGAHTLNLYGYTF,TGTGCCAGCAGCGGCGGGGCGCATACTCTTAACCTTTATGGCTACACCTTC,TRBJ1-2,TRBV9,-,-
CATSRDYFRVGGYTF,TGTGCCACCAGCAGAGATTACTTCAGGGTGGGTGGCTACACCTTC,TRBJ1-2,TRBV15,-,-
CASSSGTGSDGYTF,TGTGCCAGCAGTTCCGGGACAGGGAGCGATGGCTACACCTTC,TRBJ1-2,TRBV6-5,TRBD1,-
CASSLFRSTGGSGNTIYF,TGTGCCAGCAGCTTGTTCCGATCAACAGGGGGCTCTGGAAACACCATATATTTT,TRBJ1-3,TRBV5-8,TRBD1,-
CASSVAHRGLAQYF,TGTGCCAGCAGCGTAGCTCACCGGGGACTGGCGCAGTATTTT,TRBJ2-3,TRBV9,-,-
CATSRDSLNTEAFF,TGTGCCACCAGCCGGGACAGCTTGAACACTGAAGCTTTCTTT,TRBJ1-1,TRBV24-1,TRBD1,-
CASSAHRVAGANVLTF,TGTGCCAGCAGCGCCCACAGGGTGGCTGGGGCCAACGTCCTGACTTTC,TRBJ2-6,TRBV21-1,-,-
CASSLELGTGVPGELFF,TGTGCCAGCAGTTTAGAACTAGGGACAGGGGTGCCCGGGGAGCTGTTTTTT,TRBJ2-2,TRBV28,TRBD1,-
CASWDRSRGNTIYF,TGTGCCAGCTGGGACAGGTCGAGAGGAAACACCATATATTTT,TRBJ1-3,TRBV28,TRBD1,few
CATSDFDTYEQYF,TGTGCCACCAGTGATTTCGACACCTACGAGCAGTACTTC,TRBJ2-7,TRBV24-1,-,few
CASSPGLSSTDTQYF,TGTGCCAGCTCACCGGGGCTGTCTAGCACAGATACGCAGTATTTT,TRBJ2-3,TRBV18,-,-
CASSFLAGSYNEQFF,TGTGCCAGCAGTTTTCTAGCGGGCTCCTACAATGAGCAGTTCTTC,TRBJ2-1,TRBV28,TRBD2,once
CASSWTGNQPQHF,TGTGCCAGCTCGTGGACAGGAAATCAGCCCCAGCATTTT,TRBJ1-5,TRBV6-5,TRBD1,-
CASRGGLARNTGELFF,TGTGCCAGCAGGGGGGGTCTAGCGAGGAACACCGGGGAGCTGTTTTTT,TRBJ2-2,TRBV2,-,once
CASSQGSGGYEQYF,TGTGCCAGCAGCCAAGGAAGCGGGGGATACGAGCAGTACTTC,TRBJ2-7,TRBV14,TRBD2,-
CASSDRLYNEQFF,TGTGCCAGCAGTGACCGGTTGTACAATGAGCAGTTCTTC,TRBJ2-1,TRBV2,-,-